These 5 T cell receptor beta chains were sequenced from one sample in a study of blood T cells in healthy people across ages. Then a second PCR, running roughly 6 to 11 cycles, was carried out with a sample-barcoded 5' primer and a J-beta primer mix. TCRdb fed the 5' RACE reads into MiXCR, producing one record per CDR3 protein. The sample has hundreds of thousands of distinct CDR3 sequences; roughly 30% are singletons. Sequenced material: blood. The receptors here all came from a woman older than 75 in good health.

This chain connects TRBV12-3 or TRBV12-4 to TRBJ2-7; D remains ambiguous. The V gene lost 4 bases and the J gene lost 3 bases, with 7 bases spanning the gap. The CDR3 consists of 12 residues. The CDR3 protein is CASSSRDYEQYF. DNA for the CDR3: TGTGCCAGCAGTTCTAGAGACTACGAGCAGTACTTC.

This clonotype has a count of ten or more. The chain links TRBV6-2 or TRBV6-3 to TRBJ1-1, with 8 bases that match TRBD1. J lost 0 bases, V lost 2 bases, and 8 bases had no gene match. The CDR3 is 17 amino acids. Germline values: CDR1 MNHEY, CDR2 SVGEGT. This chain's CDR3 is CASSYPWTGTMNTEAFF. CDR3 in DNA: TGTGCCAGCAGTTACCCATGGACAGGGACTATGAACACTGAAGCTTTCTTT.

This clonotype was seen repeatedly, ten times or more. The chain links TRBV20-1 to TRBJ2-3; TRBD1 matches at 9 bases. J was trimmed by 4 bases and V by 5 bases; bases with no gene match: 7. This CDR3 is 14 amino acids long. The V gene's germline CDR1 is DFQATT and CDR2 SNEGSKA (reference sequence). DNA for the CDR3: TGCAGTGCTCTAGGACAGGGGTTTGCAGATACGCAGTATTTT. It encodes CSALGQGFADTQYF.

Only a few counts were recorded for this clonotype. The CDR3 loop reads CASSVGKVTEAFF. DNA of the CDR3: TGTGCCAGCAGCGTAGGGAAGGTCACTGAAGCTTTCTTT. The gene calls are TRBV9 and TRBJ1-1; D is uncertain. CDR3 length equals 13 residues. The germline V and J ends were trimmed by 0 bases and 4 bases, with 7 bases remaining between them. The germline V gene has CDR1 SGDLS and CDR2 YYNGEE.

This clonotype has ten or more counts. The CDR3 region has the DNA TGTGCCAGCAGCCGGATAGCTAGCACAGATACGCAGTATTTT. Its protein product is CASSRIASTDTQYF. The V gene is TRBV7-3, the J gene TRBJ2-3; unclear D gene. From germline, CDR1 is SGHTA and CDR2 FQGTGA. CDR3 length equals 14 residues. The V end lost 5 bases, the J end lost 0 bases, and 9 bases lay between the germline ends. The full variable domain, in which reference TRBV7-3 and TRBJ2-3 provide the parts outside the CDR3, is GAGVSQTPSNKVTEKGKYVELRCDPISGHTALYWYRQSLGQGPEFLIYFQGTGAADDSGLPNDRFFAVRPEGSVSTLKIQRTERGDSAVYLCASSRIASTDTQYFGPGTRLTVL.